This T cell receptor beta chain is from a study of blood T cells in healthy people across ages. General study points: Age showed a roughly linear inverse relationship with TCR beta diversity per million T cells. Relative to aged donors, long-lived donors carried more naive CD4+ cells and displayed higher diversity.

Each sample provided at least 5.5 micrograms of extracted total RNA. Through a sample-barcoded 5' primer and a J-beta primer mix, a second PCR was run for 7 to 11 cycles. Sequencing yielded, for each sample, at least 3 million paired-end reads carrying CDR3. Each CDR3 protein gets one entry after TCRdb re-called the 5' RACE reads with MiXCR. This sample has roughly 1.6 million distinct CDR3 sequences, with around 36% found just once. Germline V gene sequence: CDR1 SGHRS, CDR2 YFSETQ. The CDR3 is made up of 14 amino acids. J gave up 7 bases and V 3 bases, and 3 bases lay outside the gene matches. In regard to this clonotype: As yet, its antigen is unknown.

Source material: blood. The V call is TRBV5-1, the J call TRBJ2-1; 11 nucleotides line up with TRBD2. The clonotype originates from a woman in her 30s in good health. CDR3 coding DNA: TGCGCCAGCAGCTCGGGACTAGCGGTGAATGAGCAGTTCTTC. Translation: CASSSGLAVNEQFF.